This entry lists 27 T cell receptor beta chains sequenced from one sample in a study of T-cell reconstitution after alpha-beta-depleted transplantation in children. The TCRbeta library incorporated unique molecular identifiers. TCRdb analysed the PCR reads with MiXCR anew, one entry per CDR3 protein. The sample carries 450,000 to 600,000 distinct CDR3 sequences, about a sixth recorded once. The starting material was PBMCs from the stem cell graft donor, obtained from the stem cell graft. The receptors were gathered from a human donor who donated a stem cell graft to a child with acute lymphoblastic leukemia.

This clonotype occurred a few times. V is TRBV6-1 and J is TRBJ1-2; 7 bases line up with TRBD1. Germline V gene data show CDR1 as MNHNS and CDR2 as SASEGT. There are 17 residues in the CDR3. The junction had 13 bases not matched to a gene; V was cut back by 0 bases and J by 6 bases. The CDR3 DNA is TGTGCCAGCAGTGAAGCAGAGGGACAGCCGGGAGTGGATGGCTACACCTTC. This translates into CASSEAEGQPGVDGYTF.

This chain connects TRBV6-5 to TRBJ2-7, with 10 bases matching TRBD2. The germline V gene encodes CDR1 MNHEY and CDR2 SVGAGI. This CDR3 comprises 15 residues. Trimming took 0 bases from V and 9 from J; bases not matched to a gene: 8. The CDR3 region has the DNA TGTGCCAGCAGTTACTCGATTTCCAGCGGGGGGGGGCAGTACTTC. It translates to CASSYSISSGGGQYF.

The chain employs TRBV3-1 and TRBJ2-1, with D hard to call. Trimming took off 0 bases at V and 8 bases at J, with 14 bases between the two ends. CDR1 and CDR2 from the germline V gene are LGHDT and YNNKEL (reference sequence). CDR3 length: 15 amino acids. The CDR3 is CASSQEYGQLHEQFF. CDR3 coding DNA: TGTGCCAGCAGCCAAGAGTACGGCCAGCTACATGAGCAGTTCTTC.

Only a few counts were recorded for this clonotype. The J gene is TRBJ2-7, the V gene TRBV6-1; D is possibly TRBD1 (5 bases). V dropped 3 bases and J dropped 5 bases, with 11 bases sitting between them. CDR3 length: 13 amino acids. In germline, CDR1 is MNHNS, CDR2 SASEGT. The CDR3 here is CASSDRVLDEQYF. CDR3 DNA sequence: TGTGCCAGCAGTGACAGGGTTCTCGACGAGCAGTACTTC.

This chain joins TRBV20-1 and TRBJ2-7; D possibly corresponds to TRBD1 (5 bases). Trimming pared 3 bases from V and 0 bases from J, leaving 15 bases between. The CDR3 has 15 residues. Per germline, CDR1 DFQATT and CDR2 SNEGSKA (reference sequence). DNA of the CDR3: TGCAGTGCTAGGGGGCGGAACTCGAGCTCCTACGAGCAGTACTTC. It translates to CSARGRNSSSYEQYF.

This clonotype has just a few counts. The chain links TRBV5-1 to TRBJ1-2, with 9 bases lining up with TRBD1. Trimming took 1 base from V and 0 from J; bases not matched to a gene: 10. The CDR3 extends over 18 amino acids. CDR1 is SGHRS and CDR2 is YFSETQ in the germline V gene. The CDR3 is CASSLSDLGQGSNYGYTF. The DNA for the CDR3 is TGCGCCAGCAGCTTGTCAGATCTGGGACAGGGTTCTAACTATGGCTACACCTTC.

The rearrangement links TRBV28 to TRBJ1-2, with D possibly being TRBD1 (6 bases). Germline V gives CDR1 MDHEN, CDR2 SYDVKM. The CDR3 totals 12 residues. Trimming removed 10 bases from V and 8 bases from J, with 17 bases in between. The CDR3 DNA is TGTGCCACTACCGGGGGCCTCGAAGGCTACACCTTC. Translation gives CATTGGLEGYTF.

This clonotype was recorded a few times. This sequence joins TRBV5-1 and TRBJ2-7; perhaps TRBD1 as D (5 bases). Germline assignment: CDR1 SGHRS and CDR2 YFSETQ. The CDR3 contains 14 residues. The ends were cut back, 5 bases at V and 4 bases at J, with 16 bases in the middle. The CDR3 reads CASSSIQGGYEQYF. The CDR3, as DNA: TGCGCCAGCAGTTCTATCCAGGGTGGATACGAGCAGTACTTC.

The J gene is TRBJ2-7, the V gene TRBV7-3; 10 bases align to TRBD1. In germline, CDR1 is SGHTA, CDR2 FQGTGA. Trimming took 1 base from V and 2 from J; bases not matched to a gene: 5. CDR3 length: 16 amino acids. In DNA form, the CDR3 reads TGTGCCAGCAGCTTAAAGGGGGGACAGGGGCCCTACGAGCAGTACTTC. This translates into CASSLKGGQGPYEQYF.

The V call is TRBV19, the J call TRBJ1-4; 9 nucleotides match TRBD1. The CDR3 is 15 amino acids. Germline CDR1 LNHDA, CDR2 SQIVND (reference sequence). V trimming: 3 bases; J trimming: 8 bases; junction bases outside the gene matches: 7. In nucleotides, the CDR3 is TGTGCCAGTAGTATTTGGACAGGGGTAAAGGAAAAACTGTTTTTT. Its translation: CASSIWTGVKEKLFF.

This clonotype has a single count. The chain joins TRBV20-1 to TRBJ2-7, with D possibly being TRBD1 (5 bases). V shed 2 bases and J shed 0 bases, with 8 bases lying between them. Germline lookup yields CDR1 DFQATT and CDR2 SNEGSKA (reference sequence). The CDR3 totals 13 residues. CDR3 residues: CSARPRASYEQYF. Written as DNA, the CDR3 is TGCAGTGCTAGACCCAGGGCCTCCTACGAGCAGTACTTC.

This clonotype was picked up a small number of times. This rearrangement joins TRBV20-1 to TRBJ1-4; 8 bases are a match to TRBD1. J was trimmed by 7 bases and V by 3 bases; bases with no gene match: 10. CDR1 and CDR2 from the germline V gene are DFQATT and SNEGSKA (reference sequence). The CDR3 contains 15 residues. CDR3 sequence: CSASFRGRIGEKLFF. Written as DNA, the CDR3 is TGCAGTGCTAGCTTCAGGGGGCGCATCGGTGAAAAACTGTTTTTT.

The V call is TRBV5-1, the J call TRBJ1-2; TRBD1 is a possible D gene (5 bases). Trimming removed 5 bases from V and 0 bases from J, with 11 bases in between. Per germline, CDR1 SGHRS and CDR2 YFSETQ. The length of the CDR3 is 14 residues. The DNA of the CDR3 is TGCGCCAGCAGAGGGGACGGAGCTAACTATGGCTACACCTTC. Its translation is CASRGDGANYGYTF.

CDR3 sequence (DNA): TGCGCCAGCAGCTTGGGCGGCCCAAGGAGTACTGAAGCTTTCTTT. It is translated as CASSLGGPRSTEAFF. The gene calls are TRBV5-1 and TRBJ1-1; no clear D. The CDR3 runs 15 residues. With 0 bases removed from V and 5 bases from J, the gap between germline ends came to 14 bases. Germline loops: CDR1 SGHRS, CDR2 YFSETQ.

This clonotype was found a few times. This CDR3 reads CATSESSGRETQYF. The CDR3 nucleotides are TGTGCCACCAGTGAATCTAGCGGGAGAGAGACCCAGTACTTC. The rearrangement uses TRBV24-1 and TRBJ2-5, with TRBD2 matching over 10 bases. Germline trimming cut 4 bases from V and 4 bases from J; bases unmatched to any gene: 2. The CDR3 is made up of 14 amino acids. CDR1 is KGHDR and CDR2 is SFDVKD in the germline V gene.

This clonotype appeared a few times. The V and J genes are TRBV4-1 and TRBJ2-7; 10 nucleotides agree with TRBD1. The trim removed 3 bases at V and 2 bases at J, leaving 4 bases unmatched. Germline V gene sequence: CDR1 MGHRA, CDR2 YSYEKL. The CDR3 is 15 residues long. The CDR3 DNA is TGCGCCAGCAGCCAGGGACAGGGGTTGACCTACGAGCAGTACTTC. This encodes CASSQGQGLTYEQYF.

This chain connects TRBV18 to TRBJ1-3; 8 nucleotides align to TRBD1. Germline V gene data show CDR1 as KGHSH and CDR2 as LQKENI. The CDR3 is made up of 17 amino acids. V gave up 1 base and J gave up 0 bases; unmatched junction bases: 5. As DNA, the CDR3 is TGTGCCAGCTCACCACAGGCAGGGGGCCTCTCTGGAAACACCATATATTTT. It encodes CASSPQAGGLSGNTIYF.

This clonotype was observed a handful of times. The V and J genes are TRBV29-1 and TRBJ1-2; 10 nucleotides agree with TRBD1. CDR1 and CDR2 from the germline V gene are SQVTM and ANQGSEA. This CDR3 spans 14 amino acids. Unmatched junction bases numbered 12, after V lost 8 bases and J lost 6 bases. The CDR3 spells CSTARGQGENGYTF. The CDR3 DNA follows: TGCAGCACAGCTCGAGGACAGGGGGAGAATGGCTACACCTTC.

V is TRBV18 and J is TRBJ1-1, with no clear D. The germline V gene encodes CDR1 KGHSH and CDR2 LQKENI. V was shortened by 3 bases and J by 3 bases, with 11 bases between the two germline ends. The CDR3 loop spans 14 amino acids. The CDR3 is CASSPQPGHTEAFF. In DNA, the CDR3 is TGTGCCAGCTCACCCCAGCCCGGGCACACTGAAGCTTTCTTT. The entire variable domain, with the rest obtained from reference TRBV18 and TRBJ1-1, is as follows: NAGVMQNPRHLVRRRGQEARLRCSPMKGHSHVYWYRQLPEEGLKFMVYLQKENIIDESGMPKERFSAEFPKEGPSILRIQQVVRGDSAAYFCASSPQPGHTEAFFGQGTRLTVV.

This chain connects TRBV7-3 to TRBJ2-3; TRBD2 matches 15 bases. V was clipped by 5 bases and J by 2 bases; unmatched bases: 5. Germline V gives CDR1 SGHTA, CDR2 FQGTGA. The CDR3 consists of 17 residues. Here the CDR3 DNA reads TGTGCCAGCAGCCCGGGACTAGCGGGGGGACCCACAGATACGCAGTATTTT. It is translated as CASSPGLAGGPTDTQYF.

This chain connects TRBV15 to TRBJ1-2; unclear D gene. Germline assignment: CDR1 LNHNV and CDR2 YYDKDF (reference sequence). V lost 4 bases and J 4 bases, leaving 22 bases between the germline ends. The CDR3 totals 17 residues. The CDR3 DNA is TGTGCCACCAGCAAAGAGAGGGCCTCACTCTCTATCTATGGCTACACCTTC. As protein: CATSKERASLSIYGYTF.

This clonotype has only a few counts. The V and J genes are TRBV4-1 and TRBJ2-3; TRBD2 matches 9 bases. The CDR3 has 15 residues. The trim removed 4 bases at V and 3 bases at J, leaving 5 bases unmatched. CDR1 and CDR2 (germline): MGHRA, YSYEKL. The CDR3 reads CASSLLAGKTDTQYF. CDR3 DNA: TGCGCCAGCAGCCTCCTAGCGGGAAAAACAGATACGCAGTATTTT.

In its sample, this clonotype was seen a few times. The chain employs TRBV29-1 and TRBJ1-5, with no clear D. This CDR3 is 12 amino acids long. Germline V CDR1 and CDR2: SQVTM, ANQGSEA. V lost 6 bases and J 4 bases, leaving 10 bases between the germline ends. CDR3 DNA: TGCAGCGTGACGGACGGGAATCAGCCCCAGCATTTT. Translating it yields CSVTDGNQPQHF.

There are a few counts of this clonotype. Here the CDR3 DNA reads TGTGCCAGCACCACCCGGGGACGCCCGGGGTACTTCTTT. Its translation is CASTTRGRPGYFF. V gene TRBV6-1 combines with J gene TRBJ1-1; a possible D gene is TRBD1 (5 bases). Trimming took off 7 bases at V and 14 bases at J, with 23 bases between the two ends. The CDR3 runs 13 residues. From germline, CDR1 is MNHNS and CDR2 SASEGT.

The chain joins TRBV5-1 to TRBJ1-2; D is unresolved. The CDR3 is 14 amino acids. Trimming took 2 bases from V and 7 from J, leaving 15 bases between them. Per the germline V gene, CDR1 is SGHRS and CDR2 is YFSETQ. This CDR3 reads CASSLKDWDPGYTF. The CDR3 nucleotides read TGCGCCAGCAGCTTAAAGGACTGGGATCCTGGCTACACCTTC.

V and J are TRBV29-1 and TRBJ1-3; D gene uncertain. The germline V and J ends were trimmed by 6 bases and 0 bases, with 9 bases remaining between them. Germline assignment: CDR1 SQVTM and CDR2 ANQGSEA. This CDR3 contains 13 residues. CDR3 loop: CSVAASSGNTIYF. As DNA, the CDR3 is TGCAGCGTGGCCGCATCCTCTGGAAACACCATATATTTT.

This sequence joins TRBV4-1 and TRBJ2-1; TRBD1 might be the D (5 bases). Trimming took off 3 bases at V and 0 bases at J, with 12 bases between the two ends. CDR1 MGHRA and CDR2 YSYEKL come from the germline V gene. The CDR3 has 16 amino acids. CDR3 DNA sequence: TGCGCCAGCAGCCAGATAACAGGCCCCTCCTACAATGAGCAGTTCTTC. Encoded protein: CASSQITGPSYNEQFF.